Shown below are 21 T cell receptor beta chains from a single sample sequenced in a study of blood T cells in healthy people across ages. A second PCR of roughly 7 to 11 cycles used a sample-barcoded 5' primer and a J-beta primer mix. TCRdb used MiXCR to reprocess the 5' RACE reads, holding one entry per CDR3 protein. The table shows about 1,500,000 distinct CDR3 sequences, with approximately 30% occurring only once. The sequencing sample was made of blood. The receptors come from a woman in her twenties or thirties in good health.

This clonotype came up a few times. The chain has TRBV19 and TRBJ2-3; 16 bases agree with TRBD2. The trim removed 5 bases at V and 6 bases at J, leaving 14 bases unmatched. CDR1 is LNHDA and CDR2 is SQIVND in the germline V gene (reference sequence). CDR3 size: 19 residues. The CDR3 DNA is TGTGCCAGTAGTGGGAGTCCGGGACTAGCGGGAGGGCCCTCCGATACGCAGTATTTT. This translates into CASSGSPGLAGGPSDTQYF.

Concerning this clonotype itself: A junction end diverges from the germline sequence, so it may reflect a read error. This chain links TRBV6-5 with TRBJ1-2; 8 bases map to TRBD1. CDR1 and CDR2 from the germline V gene are MNHEY and SVGAGI. This CDR3 has 15 residues. The CDR3 protein is CASSPETGATYGHTF. The DNA of the CDR3 is TGTGCCAGCAGCCCCGAGACAGGGGCAACCTATGGCCACACCTTC.

About this clonotype: A much larger clone lies one base from this, so it may be a read error. The V call is TRBV28, the J call TRBJ1-2, with 7 bases aligning to TRBD1. The CDR3 length is 15 residues. Germline assignment: CDR1 MDHEN and CDR2 SYDVKM. CDR3 loop: CASSSTGRANYGYIF. The DNA for the CDR3 is TGTGCCAGCAGTTCGACAGGGCGAGCTAACTATGGCTACATCTTC.

The genes are TRBV25-1 and TRBJ1-1, with 7 bases fitting TRBD1. The V segment lost 3 bases and the J segment 1 base; nucleotides outside the gene matches: 2. Germline values: CDR1 MGHDK, CDR2 SYGVNS. This CDR3 contains 14 residues. CDR3 region: CASSDRGRNTEAFF. CDR3 bases: TGTGCCAGCAGTGATAGGGGGCGGAACACTGAAGCTTTCTTT. The full variable domain, with the rest looked up from reference TRBV25-1 and TRBJ1-1, is EADIYQTPRYLVIGTGKKITLECSQTMGHDKMYWYQQDPGMELHLIHYSYGVNSTEKGDLSSESTVSRIRTEHFPLTLESARPSHTSQYLCASSDRGRNTEAFFGQGTRLTVV.

This clonotype was counted only a few times. The V and J genes are TRBV20-1 and TRBJ2-5, with D possibly being TRBD1 or TRBD2 (6 bases each). Germline V gene lookup returns CDR1 DFQATT and CDR2 SNEGSKA (reference sequence). Trimming shortened V by 1 base and J by 3 bases, and 21 bases separated the two germline ends. The CDR3 consists of 17 residues. This CDR3 is CSARGGATGPPEETQYF. In nucleotides, the CDR3 is TGCAGTGCTAGAGGGGGGGCCACCGGGCCCCCGGAAGAGACCCAGTACTTC.

This clonotype has just a few counts. The chain links TRBV6-5 to TRBJ2-1; TRBD2 matches at 11 bases. The ends lost 7 bases at V and 8 bases at J; junction bases unmatched: 10. CDR3 length equals 15 residues. Germline-derived CDR1 and CDR2 are MNHEY and SVGAGI. The CDR3 DNA reads TGTGCCAGCAAAATACTAGCGGGAGATGAGGATGAGCAGTTCTTC. Its translation: CASKILAGDEDEQFF.

Turning to this clonotype: This may be a read error: a much more frequent sequence differs by one nucleotide. V is TRBV20-1 and J is TRBJ2-5, with no clear D. This CDR3 region has 13 residues. V lost 3 bases and J lost 11, with 19 bases in between. Germline CDR1 reads DFQATT; CDR2 reads SNEGSKA (reference sequence). CDR3: CSARAPSYNEQYF. The CDR3 coding sequence is TGCAGTGCTAGGGCCCCGTCCTACAATGAGCAGTACTTC.

This rearrangement joins TRBV12-3 or TRBV12-4 to TRBJ2-1; 7 nucleotides line up with TRBD1. J gave up 13 bases and V 5 bases, and 14 bases lay outside the gene matches. This CDR3 is built from 14 residues. CDR3 amino acids: CASSLRQGRETQFF. For the CDR3, the DNA is TGTGCCAGCAGTCTCAGACAGGGTAGGGAGACCCAGTTCTTC.

This chain connects TRBV24-1 to TRBJ2-3, with TRBD2 as a possible D gene (6 bases). There are 16 residues in the CDR3. CDR1 is KGHDR and CDR2 is SFDVKD in the germline V gene. Trimming took off 0 bases at V and 6 bases at J, with 15 bases between the two ends. CDR3 protein: CATSDLTLAAGDTQYF. CDR3 nucleotides: TGTGCCACCAGTGATTTGACACTAGCCGCGGGGGATACGCAGTATTTT.

The rearrangement links TRBV12-3 or TRBV12-4 to TRBJ2-3; 10 bases are a match to TRBD1. With 6 bases clipped from V and 5 bases from J, the junction kept 5 bases outside the gene matches. CDR3 length: 14 amino acids. The CDR3: CASRSTGGIDTQYF. The CDR3 DNA reads TGTGCCAGCAGGTCGACAGGGGGCATAGATACGCAGTATTTT.

This clonotype was seen a handful of times. This chain uses TRBV9 with TRBJ2-7; 9 nucleotides match TRBD1. V lost 0 bases and J lost 3; bases outside the gene matches: 4. CDR1 is SGDLS, CDR2 YYNGEE, per germline. CDR3 size: 15 residues. CDR3 DNA: TGTGCCAGCAGCGTAGGGACAGGGGACATCTACGAGCAGTACTTC. This translates into CASSVGTGDIYEQYF.

This clonotype turned up a few times. The DNA for the CDR3 is TGTGCCAGCAGCGTGGGGTGGGGCACTGAAGCTTTCTTT. Protein sequence: CASSVGWGTEAFF. The rearrangement uses TRBV9 and TRBJ1-1; D not resolved. Germline CDR1 reads SGDLS; CDR2 reads YYNGEE. V lost 2 bases to trimming and J lost 4 bases, with 9 bases between them. There are 13 residues in the CDR3.

The rearrangement links TRBV3-1 to TRBJ1-2; D remains unclear. The CDR3 covers 13 residues. From germline, CDR1 is LGHDT and CDR2 YNNKEL (reference sequence). V was clipped by 1 base and J by 13 bases, with 16 bases between them. The CDR3 nucleotides are TGTGCCAGCAGCCAAGGAATTCAGGCCTCCTGCACCTTC. It translates to CASSQGIQASCTF.

CDR3 protein: CSARDPLAGEQETQYF. The CDR3 region has the DNA TGCAGTGCTAGAGATCCGCTAGCGGGAGAACAAGAGACCCAGTACTTC. The genes are TRBV20-1 and TRBJ2-5; TRBD2 matches at 10 bases. From germline, CDR1 is DFQATT and CDR2 SNEGSKA (reference sequence). This CDR3 has 16 amino acids. Trimming cost V 0 bases and J 2 bases; bases outside gene matches: 6.

Many counts were recorded for this clonotype. The chain joins TRBV4-1 to TRBJ2-7; D possibly corresponds to TRBD2 (6 bases). From germline, CDR1 is MGHRA and CDR2 YSYEKL. V was shortened by 1 base and J by 5 bases, with 12 bases between the two germline ends. This CDR3 spans 14 amino acids. CDR3 in amino acids: CASSQGREKNEQYF. The CDR3 DNA is TGCGCCAGCAGCCAAGGCCGGGAGAAGAACGAGCAGTACTTC.

Concerning this clonotype itself: A much more abundant neighbour one base away suggests this may be a read error. CDR3 sequence (DNA): TGTGCCAGCAGTGCCTCACTAGCGGGAGTGGAAGAGCAGTTCTTC. Amino acid sequence: CASSASLAGVEEQFF. The rearrangement links TRBV12-3 or TRBV12-4 to TRBJ2-1; TRBD2 matches at 11 bases. V dropped 5 bases and J dropped 10; count of bases not matched to a gene: 10. There are 15 residues in the CDR3.

This chain links TRBV29-1 with TRBJ1-1; D unresolved. This CDR3 is 12 amino acids long. Looked up from germline, CDR1 is SQVTM and CDR2 is ANQGSEA. V dropped 5 bases and J dropped 4 bases, with 11 bases sitting between them. CDR3 loop: CSVPSPGTEAFF. The CDR3 DNA sequence: TGCAGCGTTCCGAGCCCCGGCACTGAAGCTTTCTTT.

This clonotype was detected a few times. This chain connects TRBV12-3 or TRBV12-4 to TRBJ1-2; the D is unclear. The V end lost 4 bases, the J end lost 8 bases, and 20 bases lay between the germline ends. The CDR3 totals 15 residues. CDR3: CASSYPPSERAGYTF. CDR3 coding DNA: TGTGCCAGCAGTTACCCCCCGAGTGAGAGAGCAGGCTACACCTTC.

CDR3 in amino acids: CASSLIPDPTNEKLFF. The DNA for the CDR3 is TGTGCCAGCAGCTTAATACCCGACCCAACTAATGAAAAACTGTTTTTT. The rearrangement links TRBV7-6 to TRBJ1-4; D unresolved. V lost 2 bases and J 0 bases, leaving 10 bases between the germline ends. Germline lookup yields CDR1 SGHVS and CDR2 FNYEAQ. The CDR3 is 16 amino acids.

This clonotype occurred a few times. The chain joins TRBV2 to TRBJ2-1; D may be TRBD2 (6 bases). The V gene's germline CDR1 is SNHLY and CDR2 FYNNEI. Trimming cost V 4 bases and J 1 base, with 11 bases left between them. The CDR3 sequence is 15 residues long. DNA for the CDR3: TGTGCCAGCAGTGCGGGCGGGGCTTCCTACAATGAGCAGTTCTTC. It codes for CASSAGGASYNEQFF.

The V call is TRBV7-2, the J call TRBJ1-6, with D perhaps TRBD1 (6 bases). The V end lost 7 bases, the J end lost 4 bases, and 20 bases lay between the germline ends. This CDR3 comprises 17 residues. Germline CDR1 is SGHTA and CDR2 is FQGNSA. This CDR3 reads CASTPQPDRDYNSPLHF. For the CDR3, the DNA is TGTGCCAGCACCCCTCAACCGGACAGAGATTATAATTCACCCCTCCACTTT. The complete variable domain, with remaining parts taken from reference TRBV7-2 and TRBJ1-6, reads GAGVSQSPSNKVTEKGKDVELRCDPISGHTALYWYRQSLGQGLEFLIYFQGNSAPDKSGLPSDRFSAERTGGSVSTLTIQRTQQEDSAVYLCASTPQPDRDYNSPLHFGNGTRLTVT.